The 29 T cell receptor beta chains reported below all come from one sample, sequenced in a study of blood T cell repertoires in COVID-19. Some clones are missing from TCRdb's copy, which holds only in-frame ones; the method was immunoSEQ multiplex PCR. The table has approximately 61,000 clones, around four fifths seen once. The sequenced material came from peripheral blood. The receptors come from a man aged 70 or older with acute or convalescent COVID-19.

This clone was detected only a few times. The chain couples TRBV6-5 to TRBJ1-1; TRBD1 might be the D (6 bases). This CDR3 contains 14 residues. Germline V gives CDR1 MNHEY, CDR2 SVGAGI. The V end lost 6 bases, the J end lost 0 bases, and 11 bases lay between the germline ends. CDR3 protein: CASRYRDMNTEAFF. For the CDR3, the DNA is TGTGCCAGCAGGTACAGGGACATGAACACTGAAGCTTTCTTT.

Note on this clone: This sample also contains other DNA sequences that code for the same CDR3. The J gene is TRBJ2-3, the V gene TRBV5-1; D remains unclear. The germline V gene has CDR1 SGHRS and CDR2 YFSETQ. Trimming removed 0 bases from V and 6 bases from J, with 5 bases in between. The CDR3 has 12 amino acids. As DNA, the CDR3 is TGCGCCAGCAGCTTGGCCCTTGATACGCAGTATTTT. It translates to CASSLALDTQYF.

The chain recombines TRBV28 with TRBJ1-2; possible D gene TRBD1, 5 bases. V was cut by 7 bases and J by 4 bases, with 16 bases left in between. Germline-derived CDR1 and CDR2 are MDHEN and SYDVKM. The CDR3 runs 14 residues. This chain's CDR3 is CASNLPTATYGYTF. CDR3 bases: TGTGCCAGCAACCTTCCGACAGCTACCTATGGCTACACCTTC.

The chain recombines TRBV2 with TRBJ2-7, with 7 bases fitting TRBD1. Germline CDR1 reads SNHLY; CDR2 reads FYNNEI. The junction had 4 bases not matched to a gene; V was cut back by 7 bases and J by 1 base. This CDR3 spans 13 amino acids. CDR3 nucleotides: TGTGCCAGCAAGAGGGGGCCTTCCTACGAGCAGTACTTC. Protein sequence: CASKRGPSYEQYF.

The CDR3 sequence: CASSLGGGGFSYEQYF. As DNA, the CDR3 is TGTGCCAGCAGCTTAGGTGGCGGGGGTTTCTCCTACGAGCAGTACTTC. The chain is built from TRBV7-2 and TRBJ2-7; 7 bases fit TRBD2. Germline CDR1 is SGHTA and CDR2 is FQGNSA. The CDR3 spans 16 residues. Losses at the gene ends were 1 base for V and 0 bases for J; bases not matched to a gene: 6. Using reference TRBV7-2 and TRBJ2-7 for the parts outside the CDR3, the full variable domain is GAGVSQSPSNKVTEKGKDVELRCDPISGHTALYWYRQSLGQGLEFLIYFQGNSAPDKSGLPSDRFSAERTGGSVSTLTIQRTQQEDSAVYLCASSLGGGGFSYEQYFGPGTRLTVT.

The chain has TRBV18 and TRBJ2-2; TRBD2 matches 9 bases. J was trimmed by 5 bases and V by 6 bases; bases with no gene match: 7. Looked up from germline, CDR1 is KGHSH and CDR2 is LQKENI. The CDR3 is 15 amino acids. For the CDR3, the DNA is TGTGCCAGCTCGGAAATAGCGGGGGTTACCGGGGAGCTGTTTTTT. Its protein is CASSEIAGVTGELFF.

This chain uses TRBV11-2 with TRBJ2-5; the D gene is possibly TRBD2 (6 bases). Trimming stripped 2 bases from V and 5 bases from J, with 6 bases between. Germline CDR1 reads SGHAT; CDR2 reads FQNNGV. This CDR3 spans 12 amino acids. The CDR3 here is CASSLLAETQYF. The CDR3 bases are TGTGCCAGCAGCTTACTAGCGGAGACCCAGTACTTC.

V gene TRBV18 combines with J gene TRBJ2-7; 8 nucleotides agree with TRBD2. This CDR3 spans 16 amino acids. J lost 3 bases, V lost 0 bases, and 7 bases had no gene match. In germline, CDR1 is KGHSH, CDR2 LQKENI. The CDR3 spells CASSPPIGSGSYEQYF. The CDR3 nucleotides are TGTGCCAGCTCACCACCGATAGGGAGCGGGAGCTACGAGCAGTACTTC.

The V and J genes are TRBV5-1 and TRBJ2-5; D perhaps matches TRBD1 (6 bases). Deletions cut 1 base from V and 1 base from J, with 8 bases between. Germline V gene sequence: CDR1 SGHRS, CDR2 YFSETQ. The CDR3 has 14 residues. CDR3 sequence (DNA): TGCGCCAGCAGCTTGCGACAGGTCCAAGAGACCCAGTACTTC. Translating it yields CASSLRQVQETQYF. The full variable domain, in which reference TRBV5-1 and TRBJ2-5 provide the parts outside the CDR3, is KAGVTQTPRYLIKTRGQQVTLSCSPISGHRSVSWYQQTPGQGLQFLFEYFSETQRNKGNFPGRFSGRQFSNSRSEMNVSTLELGDSALYLCASSLRQVQETQYFGPGTRLLVL.

The chain recombines TRBV4-1 with TRBJ2-1, with a weak D call TRBD1 (5 bases). V was clipped by 4 bases and J by 9 bases, with 13 bases between them. CDR1 and CDR2 (germline): MGHRA, YSYEKL. The CDR3 totals 13 residues. CDR3 DNA: TGCGCCAGCAGCCCTCGGGCGCAGGGTGAGCAGTTCTTC. Protein: CASSPRAQGEQFF.

The chain joins TRBV5-6 to TRBJ1-2; the D gene is possibly TRBD1 (6 bases). Trimming took 4 bases from V and 5 from J, leaving 9 bases between them. The CDR3 loop spans 12 amino acids. Germline CDR1 reads SGHDT; CDR2 reads YYEEEE. Here the CDR3 reads CASSITGYGYTF. CDR3 sequence (DNA): TGTGCCAGCAGCATAACAGGGTATGGCTACACCTTC.

V is TRBV7-8 and J is TRBJ2-1; D is possibly TRBD1 (6 bases). This CDR3 is 13 amino acids long. Germline V lookup: CDR1 SGHVS, CDR2 FQNEAQ. The V gene lost 2 bases and the J gene lost 8 bases, with 10 bases spanning the gap. As DNA, the CDR3 is TGTGCCAGCAGCTTAAGGGGGTACGATGAGCAGTTCTTC. The encoded protein is CASSLRGYDEQFF.

The chain carries TRBV6-6 and TRBJ2-7; 11 bases agree with TRBD1. V lost 4 bases to trimming and J lost 6 bases; unmatched junction nucleotides: 2. The CDR3 has 13 residues. Germline-derived CDR1 and CDR2 are MNHNY and SVGAGI (reference sequence). As DNA, the CDR3 is TGTGCCAGCAGTTGGGGACAGGGGGGCGAGCAGTACTTC. It codes for CASSWGQGGEQYF.

The sample holds a few counts of this clone. This rearrangement joins TRBV25-1 to TRBJ2-3; 10 bases align to TRBD1. V lost 1 base, J lost 6 bases, and 7 bases stayed unmatched. Germline-derived CDR1 and CDR2 are MGHDK and SYGVNS. This CDR3 is 16 amino acids long. Here the CDR3 DNA reads TGTGCCAGCAGTGAATGGTTGACAGGGGGCGCGGATACGCAGTATTTT. It is translated as CASSEWLTGGADTQYF.

The chain recombines TRBV3-1 (or the pseudogene TRBV3-2) with TRBJ2-7; 8 nucleotides line up with TRBD1. CDR3 length: 15 residues. Germline V gene data show CDR1 as LGHDT and CDR2 as YNNKEL (reference sequence). J lost 3 bases, V lost 1 base, and 5 bases had no gene match. CDR3 protein: CASSQGGTGLYEQYF. In DNA, the CDR3 is TGTGCCAGCAGCCAAGGGGGGACAGGCCTCTACGAGCAGTACTTC.

This clone has a single count. This chain uses TRBV5-1 with TRBJ2-7, with D possibly matching TRBD1 (5 bases). Trimming removed 1 base from V and 3 bases from J, with 8 bases in between. Looked up from germline, CDR1 is SGHRS and CDR2 is YFSETQ. The CDR3 length is 13 residues. CDR3 sequence reads: CASSLSGNYEQYF. The CDR3 DNA reads as TGCGCCAGCAGCTTGTCAGGGAACTACGAGCAGTACTTC.

The V call is TRBV18, the J call TRBJ2-3, with TRBD1 matching 9 bases. Trimming removed 3 bases from V and 3 bases from J; junction bases left unmatched: 7. Per germline, CDR1 KGHSH and CDR2 LQKENI. The CDR3 totals 16 residues. The CDR3 region has the DNA TGTGCCAGCTCACCGCCGGGACAGGGTGTAACAGATACGCAGTATTTT. Translating it yields CASSPPGQGVTDTQYF.

This chain links TRBV7-2 with TRBJ1-2; 7 nucleotides line up with TRBD1. J gave up 1 base and V 0 bases, and 2 bases lay outside the gene matches. The germline gives CDR1 SGHTA, CDR2 FQGNSA. CDR3 length: 15 amino acids. The DNA of the CDR3 is TGTGCCAGCAGCTTAGCAGGGGGCGGTAACTATGGCTACACCTTC. It yields the protein CASSLAGGGNYGYTF.

The chain uses TRBV3-1 (or the pseudogene TRBV3-2) and TRBJ1-4; no firm D call. The germline gives CDR1 LGHDT, CDR2 YNNKEL (reference sequence). This CDR3 is 16 amino acids long. The V gene lost 4 bases and the J gene lost 5 bases, with 17 bases spanning the gap. CDR3 DNA: TGTGCCAGCAGCCTAGGTGTTGGTCCGGGGAATGAAAAACTGTTTTTT. Its translation: CASSLGVGPGNEKLFF.

V gene TRBV6-5 combines with J gene TRBJ1-3, with D possibly TRBD1 on 6 matching bases. Per germline, CDR1 MNHEY and CDR2 SVGAGI. V was trimmed by 5 bases and J by 8 bases, leaving 13 bases between them. This CDR3 is built from 13 residues. The CDR3: CASSRTEADTIYF. The CDR3 bases are TGTGCCAGCAGTCGGACAGAGGCGGACACCATATATTTT.

This clone turned up a few times. This chain joins TRBV9 and TRBJ2-4, with D possibly being TRBD1 (6 bases). This CDR3 spans 16 amino acids. The V gene's germline CDR1 is SGDLS and CDR2 YYNGEE. V lost 0 bases and J 7 bases, leaving 17 bases between the germline ends. CDR3 nucleotides: TGTGCCAGCAGCGTAGCGGTAGGAGGAGGACAGAACATTCAGTACTTC. Translation: CASSVAVGGGQNIQYF. The whole variable domain, filled in from reference TRBV9 and TRBJ2-4, reads DSGVTQTPKHLITATGQRVTLRCSPRSGDLSVYWYQQSLDQGLQFLIQYYNGEERAKGNILERFSAQQFPDLHSELNLSSLELGDSALYFCASSVAVGGGQNIQYFGAGTRLSVL.

The rearrangement links TRBV13 to TRBJ1-2; possibly TRBD1 for D (5 bases). V lost 5 bases and J lost 13, with 17 bases in between. The CDR3 has 12 residues. Germline V gene sequence: CDR1 PRHDT, CDR2 FYEKMQ (reference sequence). CDR3 nucleotide sequence: TGTGCCAGCAGCCTATACCAGGGTCTCCTCACCTTC. Protein product: CASSLYQGLLTF.

The chain joins TRBV20-1 to TRBJ1-1; D call uncertain. CDR3 length equals 11 residues. Trimming took off 4 bases at V and 5 bases at J, with 8 bases between the two ends. Germline lookup yields CDR1 DFQATT and CDR2 SNEGSKA (reference sequence). This chain's CDR3 is CSAKRETEAFF. CDR3 coding DNA: TGCAGTGCTAAACGGGAGACTGAAGCTTTCTTT.

The V and J genes are TRBV10-3 and TRBJ2-5; no clear D gene. Germline loops: CDR1 ENHRY, CDR2 SYGVKD. The CDR3 is 12 amino acids. V lost 4 bases to trimming and J lost 5 bases, with 8 bases between them. CDR3 sequence (DNA): TGTGCCATCAGTGGCGTCGAGGAGACCCAGTACTTC. Encoded protein: CAISGVEETQYF.

V and J are TRBV9 and TRBJ2-2, with no clear D. Germline V CDR1 and CDR2: SGDLS, YYNGEE. V dropped 0 bases and J dropped 0 bases, with 12 bases sitting between them. This CDR3 comprises 17 residues. CDR3 sequence reads: CASSVAGQLSNTGELFF. The CDR3 coding sequence is TGTGCCAGCAGCGTAGCTGGGCAGCTTTCGAACACCGGGGAGCTGTTTTTT.

This chain connects TRBV3-1 (or the pseudogene TRBV3-2) to TRBJ2-2, with D possibly being TRBD1 (5 bases). Germline V gene sequence: CDR1 LGHDT, CDR2 YNNKEL (reference sequence). The V and J ends lost 1 base and 0 bases respectively, with 6 bases between them. This CDR3 spans 15 amino acids. This CDR3 reads CASSQGGPNTGELFF. CDR3 in DNA: TGTGCCAGCAGCCAAGGGGGCCCGAACACCGGGGAGCTGTTTTTT.

Concerning this clone: A junction end diverges from the germline sequence, so it may reflect a read error. This chain uses TRBV6-6 with TRBJ2-4; no clear D gene. The germline gives CDR1 MNHNY, CDR2 SVGAGI (reference sequence). The CDR3 is made up of 15 amino acids. The CDR3 loop reads CASSYSEAAQNIQYF. For the CDR3, the DNA is TGTGCCAGCAGTTACTCTGAGGCAGCCCAAAACATTCAGTACTTC.

The chain combines TRBV25-1 with TRBJ1-5, with TRBD1 matching 8 bases. Germline V gene data show CDR1 as MGHDK and CDR2 as SYGVNS. The CDR3 sequence is 15 residues long. V shed 3 bases, J shed 1 base, and the junction held 2 bases outside the gene matches. DNA of the CDR3: TGTGCCAGCAGTGAGGGGGACAGGAGCAATCAGCCCCAGCATTTT. Amino acid sequence: CASSEGDRSNQPQHF.

This sequence joins TRBV27 and TRBJ2-4; a weak D match, TRBD2 (7 bases). The CDR3 runs 14 residues. Germline-derived CDR1 and CDR2 are MNHEY and SMNVEV (reference sequence). V was clipped by 8 bases and J by 5 bases, with 16 bases between them. The CDR3 loop reads CASGWGGLENIQYF. Written as DNA, the CDR3 is TGTGCCAGCGGTTGGGGGGGGCTAGAAAACATTCAGTACTTC.